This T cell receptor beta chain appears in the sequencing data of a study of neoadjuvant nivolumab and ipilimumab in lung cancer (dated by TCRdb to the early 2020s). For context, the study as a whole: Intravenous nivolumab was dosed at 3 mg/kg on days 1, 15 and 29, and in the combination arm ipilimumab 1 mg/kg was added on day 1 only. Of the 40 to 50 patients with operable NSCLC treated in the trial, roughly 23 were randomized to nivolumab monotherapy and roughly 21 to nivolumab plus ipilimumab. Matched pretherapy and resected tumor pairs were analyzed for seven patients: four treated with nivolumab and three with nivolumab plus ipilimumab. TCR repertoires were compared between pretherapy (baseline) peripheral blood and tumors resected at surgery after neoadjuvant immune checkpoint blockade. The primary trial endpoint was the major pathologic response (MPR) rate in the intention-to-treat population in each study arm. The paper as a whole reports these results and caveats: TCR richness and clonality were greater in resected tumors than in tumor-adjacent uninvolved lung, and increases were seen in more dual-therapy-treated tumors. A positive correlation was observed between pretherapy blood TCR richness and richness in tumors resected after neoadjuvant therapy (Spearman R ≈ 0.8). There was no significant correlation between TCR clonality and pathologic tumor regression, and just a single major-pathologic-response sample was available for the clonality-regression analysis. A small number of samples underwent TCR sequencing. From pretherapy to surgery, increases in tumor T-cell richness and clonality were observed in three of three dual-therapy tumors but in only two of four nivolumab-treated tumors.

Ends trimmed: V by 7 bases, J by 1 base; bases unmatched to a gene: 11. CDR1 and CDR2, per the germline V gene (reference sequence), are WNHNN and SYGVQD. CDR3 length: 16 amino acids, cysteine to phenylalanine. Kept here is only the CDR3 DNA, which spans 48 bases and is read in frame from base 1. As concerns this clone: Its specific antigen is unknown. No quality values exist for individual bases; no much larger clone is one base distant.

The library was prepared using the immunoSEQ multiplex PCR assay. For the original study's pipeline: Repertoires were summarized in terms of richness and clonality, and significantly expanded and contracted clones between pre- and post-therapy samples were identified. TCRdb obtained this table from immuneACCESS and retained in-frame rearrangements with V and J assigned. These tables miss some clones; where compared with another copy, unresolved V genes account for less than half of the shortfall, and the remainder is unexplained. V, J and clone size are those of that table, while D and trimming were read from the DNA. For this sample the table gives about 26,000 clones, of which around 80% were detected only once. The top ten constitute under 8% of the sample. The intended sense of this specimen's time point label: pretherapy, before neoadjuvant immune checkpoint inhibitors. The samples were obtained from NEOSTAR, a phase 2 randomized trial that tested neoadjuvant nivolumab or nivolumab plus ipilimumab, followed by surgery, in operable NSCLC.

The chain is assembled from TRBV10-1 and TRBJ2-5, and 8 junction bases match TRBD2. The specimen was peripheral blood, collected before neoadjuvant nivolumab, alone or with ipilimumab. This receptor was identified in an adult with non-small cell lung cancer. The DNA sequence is TGCGCCAGCAAATACGGAGCGGGGGACCTCCAAGAGACCCAGTACTTC. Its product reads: CASKYGAGDLQETQYF.